The 7 T cell receptor beta chains reported below all come from one sample, sequenced in a study of blood T cells in healthy people across ages. Primed by a sample-barcoded 5' primer and a J-beta primer mix, a second PCR proceeded for about 7 to 11 cycles. TCRdb reanalysed the 5' RACE reads using MiXCR and keeps one entry per CDR3 protein. The table includes about 1,400,000 distinct CDR3 sequences, 35% to 45% detected once. The sequencing sample was made of blood. The receptors stem from a woman aged 18-35 years in good health.

In its sample, this clonotype was seen a few times. V and J are TRBV10-3 and TRBJ1-2; 9 bases are a match to TRBD1. Germline V gene lookup returns CDR1 ENHRY and CDR2 SYGVKD. The trim removed 5 bases at V and 4 bases at J, leaving 5 bases unmatched. The CDR3 has 14 residues. CDR3: CAISSGQGVYGYTF. The CDR3 DNA reads as TGTGCCATCAGTTCGGGACAGGGAGTCTATGGCTACACCTTC.

This clonotype has more than one count but fewer than ten. The CDR3 reads CASSIRGFRTDTQYF. In DNA, the CDR3 is TGTGCCAGCTCGATAAGGGGATTCCGCACAGATACGCAGTATTTT. The V call is TRBV27, the J call TRBJ2-3, with D perhaps matching TRBD1 (5 bases). The germline CDR1 and CDR2 sequences are MNHEY and SMNVEV (reference sequence). This CDR3 region has 15 residues. V lost 8 bases, J lost 1 base, and 16 bases lay in between.

The chain uses TRBV10-1 and TRBJ2-7; D is possibly TRBD2 (5 bases). The CDR3 runs 14 residues. Germline V gene data show CDR1 as WNHNN and CDR2 as SYGVQD (reference sequence). With 2 bases removed from V and 7 bases from J, the gap between germline ends came to 15 bases. The CDR3 nucleotides are TGCGCCAGCAGTGAGACGAACATAGGCGGGGAGCAGTACTTC. Amino acids: CASSETNIGGEQYF.

V usage is TRBV7-9 and J usage is TRBJ2-5; maybe TRBD2 (6 bases). Germline-derived CDR1 and CDR2 are SEHNR and FQNEAQ (reference sequence). The CDR3 has 15 amino acids. V lost 3 bases to trimming and J lost 3 bases, with 14 bases between them. CDR3: CASSLTAGHEETQYF. The CDR3 nucleotides read TGTGCCAGCAGCTTGACGGCGGGGCATGAAGAGACCCAGTACTTC. Looking up the rest from reference TRBV7-9 and TRBJ2-5 gives the full variable domain: DTGVSQNPRHKITKRGQNVTFRCDPISEHNRLYWYRQTLGQGPEFLTYFQNEAQLEKSRLLSDRFSAERPKGSFSTLEIQRTEQGDSAMYLCASSLTAGHEETQYFGPGTRLLVL.

The rearrangement links TRBV15 to TRBJ2-5, with TRBD2 matching 7 bases. The DNA end is more similar to TRBJ2-7, so the J call may be wrong. Germline-derived CDR1 and CDR2 are LNHNV and YYDKDF (reference sequence). The CDR3 spans 15 residues. CDR3 amino acids: CATSRGGGMSYEQYF. The CDR3 DNA is TGTGCCACCAGCAGGGGGGGGGGGATGTCCTACGAGCAGTACTTC.

V and J are TRBV6-2 or TRBV6-3 and TRBJ2-7, with TRBD2 identical over 7 bases. Trimming cost V 4 bases and J 6 bases; bases outside gene matches: 12. Germline assignment: CDR1 MNHEY and CDR2 SVGEGT. This CDR3 comprises 15 residues. CDR3 loop: CASSSIAGGVCEQYF. DNA of the CDR3: TGTGCCAGCAGTTCCATAGCGGGCGGGGTTTGCGAGCAGTACTTC.

The chain links TRBV3-1 to TRBJ2-5, with D perhaps matching TRBD1 (7 bases). This CDR3 contains 17 residues. Germline-derived CDR1 and CDR2 are LGHDT and YNNKEL (reference sequence). Trimming left V 1 base short and J 6 bases short, with 21 bases between. CDR3 loop: CASSQGPQGGGRKTQYF. As DNA, the CDR3 is TGTGCCAGCAGCCAAGGCCCCCAGGGGGGAGGAAGAAAGACCCAGTACTTC.